This T cell receptor (beta chain) was recorded in a study of identifying expanded T cells in peripheral blood. Study conclusions and caveats: Variance in clone template counts between approximately two-week samples significantly increased with total template count across all healthy donors. Over around two and four weeks, about 16 and 19 clones changed, versus approximately 1.1 between replicates.

Healthy donors had no documented immune events, such as infections, while sampled. With regard to this clone: The antigen remains unidentified.

The table came from immunoSEQ multiplex PCR; TCRdb's copy has only in-frame clones and leaves some out. The sample shows about 120,000 clones, roughly 84% of them seen only once. The junction had 12 bases not matched to a gene; V was cut back by 5 bases and J by 0 bases. CDR1 SGHVS and CDR2 FQNEAQ come from the germline V gene. The CDR3 sequence is 17 residues long. Sequencing was performed on blood. The origin of this receptor is a person aged 18 to 75 in good health. The chain employs TRBV7-8 and TRBJ1-2, with 7 bases lining up with TRBD1. DNA for the CDR3: TGTGCCAGCAGCCCCCTTAGGGGGCCGGCGACTAACTATGGCTACACCTTC. It is translated as CASSPLRGPATNYGYTF.